This T cell receptor (beta chain) emerged from a study of cytomegalovirus exposure and HLA in healthy donors. Study context: Early released data comprised about 84 million unique TCRs from HLA-typed donors. Findings and caveats of the study: There were some V segments, including TRBV6-2 and TRBV6-3, excluded as indistinguishable. Donors were assumed by presence/absence analyses to have roughly uniform sequencing depth. Prior analysis indicated that the majority of TCR beta V segments exhibited productivity approximately 87% or approximately 30% of the time.

CDR3 size: 15 residues. CDR1 is SGHRS, CDR2 YFSETQ, per germline. V was pared by 2 bases and J by 4 bases, with 5 bases of the junction left unmatched. As for this clone: The antigen is not known.

Vbeta (60) and Jbeta (13) primers were used in the PCR. Only in-frame clones appear in the TCRdb table, and some are missing; sequencing was by immunoSEQ multiplex PCR. The sample has 220,000 or so clones. The receptor was derived from a girl between 2 and 10 years old in good health and CMV-seropositive. Sequenced material: PBMCs. The chain links TRBV5-1 to TRBJ2-7; TRBD2 agrees at 11 bases. CDR3 residues: CASSFLPSGGYEQYF. The CDR3 DNA reads TGCGCCAGCAGCTTTCTCCCTAGCGGGGGGTACGAGCAGTACTTC.